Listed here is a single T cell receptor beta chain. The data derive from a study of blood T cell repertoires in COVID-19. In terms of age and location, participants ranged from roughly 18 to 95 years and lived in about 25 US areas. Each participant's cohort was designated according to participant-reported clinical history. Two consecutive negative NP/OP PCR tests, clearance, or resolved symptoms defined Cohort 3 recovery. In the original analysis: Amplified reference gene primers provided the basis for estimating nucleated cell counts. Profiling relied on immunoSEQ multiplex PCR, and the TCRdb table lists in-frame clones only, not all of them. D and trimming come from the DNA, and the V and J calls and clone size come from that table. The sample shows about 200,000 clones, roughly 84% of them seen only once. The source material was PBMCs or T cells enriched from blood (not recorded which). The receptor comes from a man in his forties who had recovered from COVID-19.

The chain's CDR3 is CASNKGLSSYEQYF. The CDR3 coding sequence is TGTGCCAGCAATAAGGGGTTAAGCTCCTACGAGCAGTACTTC. This chain connects TRBV2 to TRBJ2-7; D is perhaps TRBD1 (5 bases). Germline CDR1 is SNHLY and CDR2 is FYNNEI. Trimming pared 7 bases from V and 0 bases from J, leaving 13 bases between. The CDR3 spans 14 residues.